Given below is one T cell receptor beta chain in context. Its antigen is not yet known. A much bigger clone sits one base away, suggesting this may be a read error. The source of the sample is a study of neurological immune-mediated disorders (dated by TCRdb to 2018 to 2020). Notes on the research overall: Among the approximately 35 multiple sclerosis patients, relapsing-remitting MS accounted for some 30 and secondary progressive MS accounted for 3. The cohort was made up of 60 to 75 subjects, consisting of roughly 15 HAM/TSP patients, roughly 35 multiple sclerosis patients and some 20 healthy controls. The study compared peripheral blood TCR-beta repertoires of HTLV-I-associated myelopathy (HAM/TSP) patients, multiple sclerosis patients and healthy controls using UMI-based sequencing. The approximately 99 TCR-beta libraries included longitudinal samples, technical triplicates and paired sorted CD4+ and CD8+ T-cell subsets alongside PBMC samples.

Libraries from unsorted PBMCs were made from 2 million PBMCs kept in RNAlater at -80 degrees C until RNA extraction. The multiple sclerosis patients were enrolled in a US clinical protocol that used magnetic resonance imaging to evaluate disease progression. PBMCs were separated from peripheral blood using Ficoll-Hypaque density gradient centrifugation and then cryopreserved in liquid nitrogen. V gives up 4 bases and J gives up 8 bases, and the segment between their germline ends measures 10 bases. Taken from the germline V gene (reference sequence), the CDR1 and CDR2 loops are SGHNT and YYREEE. CDR3 length: 13 amino acids, cysteine to phenylalanine. Here the CDR3 DNA is all that survives: 39 bases in frame from base 1. cDNA was synthesized by template-switch 5'RACE using a primer carrying a 10-nucleotide random unique molecular identifier by which each TCR transcript was tagged. Each sequencing run produced over 160 million TCR-beta sequences covering 15-18 subjects. The RNeasy kit was used to extract total RNA. The KAPA Real-time Library Amplification kit was used to amplify TCR-beta VDJ regions with primers targeting the TCR constant region and the 5'RACE anchor. A first PCR added sample indexes and Illumina adaptors, and a second PCR then raised library yield. After purification with Ampure beads, the TCR product of roughly 650 bp was size-selected on a 2% E-gel SizeSelection system. Before pooling, library quality was checked on a Bioanalyzer, concentration was measured with Qubit, and libraries were quantified with the Kapa Library Quantification kit. An Illumina HiSeq 2500 sequenced the libraries paired-end 2 x 150 bp. To increase sequence diversity, roughly 24-32% phiX was spiked into each library pool. Processing in the source paper ran as follows. The quality-filtered reads were processed with the UMI-based MiGEC pipeline, whose error correction step removed more than 80% of the raw TCR sequences. VDJ genes were aligned to IMGT germline references, and each clonotype was defined by a unique CDR3 amino acid sequence together with V-J genes. VDJtools evaluated clonal expansion, Shannon diversity and CDR3 relatedness (CalcPairwiseDistances, ClusterSamples); CLCbio workbench built phylogenetic trees. A clone was classed as expanded if it had 8 or more unique UMIs, a cutoff based on coefficient-of-variation modelling across technical triplicates. Through fastp at Q25 and MiXCR, TCRdb rebuilt clones from the public reads, retaining in-frame beta chains. Every CDR3 protein is listed once, alongside the most common genes and DNA of its rows. The V and J calls and clone size come from TCRdb's table, not from the authors' own analysis. This sample lists nearly 60,000 distinct CDR3 sequences; 3% to 4% were detected once. The leading ten clones occupy approximately 7% of the sample.

Study-level results and caveats: No identical CDR3 amino acid sequences were shared among expanded clones across subjects, suggesting private TCR-beta repertoires in all groups. The MS cluster showed no association with clinical or MRI features, and the authors stated that larger cohorts are needed. TCR clonal expansion was highest in HAM/TSP patients and lowest in MS patients, with MS patients falling below even healthy controls. In phylogenetic analysis, the repertoires of 18 of 34 MS patients grouped into a cluster of related CDR3 sequences, which suggests a possible signature at the repertoire level.

The material sequenced was PBMCs. This TCR derives from a woman aged 60-75 years with multiple sclerosis. The rearrangement combines TRBV5-4 with TRBJ2-6; the D gene is tentatively TRBD1 or TRBD2, each matching 5 bases. The DNA sequence is TGTGCCAGCAGCCCGGGGCGGACCAACGTCCTGACTTTC. Translated, this gives CASSPGRTNVLTF.